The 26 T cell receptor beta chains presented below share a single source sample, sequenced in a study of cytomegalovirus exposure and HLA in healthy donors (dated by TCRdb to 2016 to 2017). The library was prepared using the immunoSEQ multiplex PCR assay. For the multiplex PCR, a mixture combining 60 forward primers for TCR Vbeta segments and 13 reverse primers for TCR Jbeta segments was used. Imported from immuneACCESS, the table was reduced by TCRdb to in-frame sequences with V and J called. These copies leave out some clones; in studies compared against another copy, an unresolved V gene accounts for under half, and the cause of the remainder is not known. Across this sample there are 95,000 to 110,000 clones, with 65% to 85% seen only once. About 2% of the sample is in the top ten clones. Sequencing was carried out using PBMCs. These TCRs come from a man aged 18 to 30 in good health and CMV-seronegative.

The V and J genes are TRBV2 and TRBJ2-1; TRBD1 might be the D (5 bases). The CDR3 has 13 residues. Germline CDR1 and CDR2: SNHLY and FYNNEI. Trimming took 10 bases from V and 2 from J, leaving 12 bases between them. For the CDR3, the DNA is TGTGCCACCTCGACAGACGCCTACAATGAGCAGTTCTTC. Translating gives CATSTDAYNEQFF.

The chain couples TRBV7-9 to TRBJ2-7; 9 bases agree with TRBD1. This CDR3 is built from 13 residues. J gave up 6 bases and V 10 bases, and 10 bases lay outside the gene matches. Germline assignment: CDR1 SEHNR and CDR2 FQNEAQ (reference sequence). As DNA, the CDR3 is TGTGCCACCCTTTCGGGACAGGGATCCGAGCAGTACTTC. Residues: CATLSGQGSEQYF.

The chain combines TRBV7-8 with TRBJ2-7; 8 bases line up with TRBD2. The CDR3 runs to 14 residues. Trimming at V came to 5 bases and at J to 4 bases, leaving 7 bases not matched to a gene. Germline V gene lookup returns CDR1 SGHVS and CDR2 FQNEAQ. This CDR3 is CASSKEAGVYEQYF. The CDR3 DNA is TGTGCCAGCAGCAAAGAAGCGGGGGTTTACGAGCAGTACTTC.

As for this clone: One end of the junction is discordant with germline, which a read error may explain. The CDR3 region is CSSSFTGYGYTF. Written as DNA, the CDR3 is TGTTCCAGCAGCTTTACAGGGTATGGCTACACCTTC. The rearrangement uses TRBV7-9 and TRBJ1-2, with D tentatively TRBD1 (6 bases). The CDR3 length is 12 residues. Germline V gene data show CDR1 as SEHNR and CDR2 as FQNEAQ (reference sequence).

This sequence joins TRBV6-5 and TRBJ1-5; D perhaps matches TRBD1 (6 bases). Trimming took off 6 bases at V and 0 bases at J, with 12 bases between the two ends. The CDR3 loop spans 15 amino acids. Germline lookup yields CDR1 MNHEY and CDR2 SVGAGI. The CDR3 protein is CASSRTEYSNQPQHF. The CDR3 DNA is TGTGCCAGCAGCCGGACAGAATATAGCAATCAGCCCCAGCATTTT.

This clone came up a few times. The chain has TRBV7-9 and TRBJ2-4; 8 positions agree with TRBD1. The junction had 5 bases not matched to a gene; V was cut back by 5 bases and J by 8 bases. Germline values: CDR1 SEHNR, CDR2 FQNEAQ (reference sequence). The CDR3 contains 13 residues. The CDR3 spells CASSQQGGYIQYF. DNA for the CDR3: TGTGCCAGCAGCCAACAGGGGGGTTACATTCAGTACTTC.

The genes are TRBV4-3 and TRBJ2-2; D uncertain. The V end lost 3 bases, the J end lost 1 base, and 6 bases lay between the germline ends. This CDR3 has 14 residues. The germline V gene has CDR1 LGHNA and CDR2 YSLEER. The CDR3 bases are TGCGCCAGCAGCCAGTGGCAGAACACCGGGGAGCTGTTTTTT. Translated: CASSQWQNTGELFF.

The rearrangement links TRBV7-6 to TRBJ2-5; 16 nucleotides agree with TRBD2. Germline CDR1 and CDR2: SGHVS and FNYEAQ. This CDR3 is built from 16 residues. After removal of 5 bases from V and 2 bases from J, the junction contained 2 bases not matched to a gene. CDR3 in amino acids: CASSRGLAGGQETQYF. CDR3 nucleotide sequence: TGTGCCAGCAGCCGGGGACTAGCGGGGGGGCAAGAGACCCAGTACTTC.

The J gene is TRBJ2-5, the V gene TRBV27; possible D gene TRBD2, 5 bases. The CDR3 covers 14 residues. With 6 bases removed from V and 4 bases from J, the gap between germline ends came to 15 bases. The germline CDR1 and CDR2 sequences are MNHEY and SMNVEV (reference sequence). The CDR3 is CASSPSGNLETQYF. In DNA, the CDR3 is TGTGCCAGCAGCCCAAGCGGCAACTTAGAGACCCAGTACTTC.

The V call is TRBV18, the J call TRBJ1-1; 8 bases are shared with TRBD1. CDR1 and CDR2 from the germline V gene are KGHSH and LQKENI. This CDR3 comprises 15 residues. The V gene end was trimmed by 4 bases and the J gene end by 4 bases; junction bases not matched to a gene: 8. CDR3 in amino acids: CASSLSNQGATEAFF. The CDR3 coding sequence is TGTGCCAGCTCACTGTCGAACCAGGGGGCCACTGAAGCTTTCTTT.

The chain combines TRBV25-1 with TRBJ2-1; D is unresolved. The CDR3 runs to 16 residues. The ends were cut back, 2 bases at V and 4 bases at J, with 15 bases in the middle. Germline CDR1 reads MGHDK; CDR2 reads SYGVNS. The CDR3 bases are TGTGCCAGCAGTGAAACCCCGAAGCCCGTATACAATGAGCAGTTCTTC. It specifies CASSETPKPVYNEQFF.

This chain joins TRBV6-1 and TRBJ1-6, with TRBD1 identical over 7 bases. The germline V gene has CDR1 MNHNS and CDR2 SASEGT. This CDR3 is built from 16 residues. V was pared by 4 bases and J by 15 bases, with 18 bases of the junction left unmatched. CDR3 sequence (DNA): TGTGCCAGCAGTGCCCGACGGGACAGAGGTAATTCGGGCCTCCACTTT. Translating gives CASSARRDRGNSGLHF.

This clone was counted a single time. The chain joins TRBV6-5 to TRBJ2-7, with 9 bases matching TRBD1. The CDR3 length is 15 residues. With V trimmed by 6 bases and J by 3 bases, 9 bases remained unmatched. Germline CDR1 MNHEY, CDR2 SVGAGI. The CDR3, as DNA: TGTGCCAGCAGCCCCCGGTGGACAGGGGTCTACGAGCAGTACTTC. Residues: CASSPRWTGVYEQYF.

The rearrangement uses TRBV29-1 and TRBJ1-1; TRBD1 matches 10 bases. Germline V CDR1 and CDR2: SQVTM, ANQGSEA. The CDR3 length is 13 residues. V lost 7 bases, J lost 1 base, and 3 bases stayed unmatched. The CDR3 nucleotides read TGCAGCGCCCGGACAGGGGGGAACACTGAAGCTTTCTTT. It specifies CSARTGGNTEAFF.

The CDR3 is CASSFSGEQYF. CDR3 coding DNA: TGTGCCAGCAGTTTTTCAGGGGAGCAGTACTTC. The rearrangement links TRBV6-5 to TRBJ2-5, with D maybe TRBD1 (6 bases). The CDR3 loop spans 11 amino acids. The ends were cut back, 4 bases at V and 11 bases at J, with 11 bases in the middle. Germline V CDR1 and CDR2: MNHEY, SVGAGI.

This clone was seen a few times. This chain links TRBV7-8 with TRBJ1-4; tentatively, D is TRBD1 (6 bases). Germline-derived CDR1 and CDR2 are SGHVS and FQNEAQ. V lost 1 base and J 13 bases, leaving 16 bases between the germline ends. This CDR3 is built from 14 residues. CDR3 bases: TGTGCCAGCAGCTTAGTTCAGGGGCGGGAGGGACTGTTTTTT. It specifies CASSLVQGREGLFF.

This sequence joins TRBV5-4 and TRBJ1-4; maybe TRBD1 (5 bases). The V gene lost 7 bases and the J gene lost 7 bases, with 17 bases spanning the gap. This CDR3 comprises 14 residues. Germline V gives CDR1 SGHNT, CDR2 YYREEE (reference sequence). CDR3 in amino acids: CASGNTGTGEKLFF. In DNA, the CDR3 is TGTGCCAGCGGAAACACGGGGACTGGTGAAAAACTGTTTTTT.

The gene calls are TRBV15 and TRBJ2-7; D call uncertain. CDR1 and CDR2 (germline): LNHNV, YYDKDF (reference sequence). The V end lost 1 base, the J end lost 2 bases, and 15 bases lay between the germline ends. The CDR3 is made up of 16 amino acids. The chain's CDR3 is CATSRAGVGRPYEQYF. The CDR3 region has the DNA TGTGCCACCAGCAGAGCAGGTGTTGGCAGACCCTACGAGCAGTACTTC.

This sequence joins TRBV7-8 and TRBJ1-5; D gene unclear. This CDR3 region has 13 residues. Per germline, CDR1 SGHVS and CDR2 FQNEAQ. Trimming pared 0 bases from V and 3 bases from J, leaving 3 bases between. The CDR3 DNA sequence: TGTGCCAGCAGCTTAGCCTACAATCAGCCCCAGCATTTT. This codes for CASSLAYNQPQHF.

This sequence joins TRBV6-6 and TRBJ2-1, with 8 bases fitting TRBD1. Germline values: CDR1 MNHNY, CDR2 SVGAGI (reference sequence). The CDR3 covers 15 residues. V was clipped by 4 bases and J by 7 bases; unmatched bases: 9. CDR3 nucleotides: TGTGCCAGCAGTTGGACAGGGCTCATGGATAATGAGCAGTTCTTC. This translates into CASSWTGLMDNEQFF.

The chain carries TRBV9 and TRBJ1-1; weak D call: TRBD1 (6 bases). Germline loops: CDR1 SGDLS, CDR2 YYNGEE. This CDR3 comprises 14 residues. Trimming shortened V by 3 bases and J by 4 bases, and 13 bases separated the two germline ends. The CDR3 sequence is CASSATQGFTEAFF. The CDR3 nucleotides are TGTGCCAGCAGCGCAACCCAGGGGTTCACTGAAGCTTTCTTT.

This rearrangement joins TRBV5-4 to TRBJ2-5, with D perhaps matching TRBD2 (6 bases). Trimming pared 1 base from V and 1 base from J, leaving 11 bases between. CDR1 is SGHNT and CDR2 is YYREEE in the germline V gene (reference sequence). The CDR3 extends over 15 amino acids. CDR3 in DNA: TGTGCCAGCAGCTTGACGCGGGGCTTCCAAGAGACCCAGTACTTC. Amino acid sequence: CASSLTRGFQETQYF. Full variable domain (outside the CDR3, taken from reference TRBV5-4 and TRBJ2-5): ETGVTQSPTHLIKTRGQQVTLRCSSQSGHNTVSWYQQALGQGPQFIFQYYREEENGRGNFPPRFSGLQFPNYSSELNVNALELDDSALYLCASSLTRGFQETQYFGPGTRLLVL.

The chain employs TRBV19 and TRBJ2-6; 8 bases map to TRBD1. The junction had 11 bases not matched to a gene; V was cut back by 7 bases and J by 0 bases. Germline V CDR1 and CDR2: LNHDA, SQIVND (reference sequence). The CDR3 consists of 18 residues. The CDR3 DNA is TGTGCCAGTAATTTCCGTGGACAGGGTCCCTCTGGGGCCAACGTCCTGACTTTC. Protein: CASNFRGQGPSGANVLTF.

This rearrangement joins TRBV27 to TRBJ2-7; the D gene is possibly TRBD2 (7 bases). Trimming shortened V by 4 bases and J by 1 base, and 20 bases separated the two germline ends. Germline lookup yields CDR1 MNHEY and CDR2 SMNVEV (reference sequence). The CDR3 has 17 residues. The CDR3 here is CASSSWGTGRGSYEQYF. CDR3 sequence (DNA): TGTGCCAGCAGTTCTTGGGGGACTGGGAGGGGGTCCTACGAGCAGTACTTC.

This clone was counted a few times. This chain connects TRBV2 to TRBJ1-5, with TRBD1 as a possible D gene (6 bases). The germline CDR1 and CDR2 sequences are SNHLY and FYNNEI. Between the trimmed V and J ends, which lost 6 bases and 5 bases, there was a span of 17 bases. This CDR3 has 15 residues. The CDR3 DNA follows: TGTGCCAGCAGCCGAGGTGGGGAGGGGGATCAGCCCCAGCATTTT. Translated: CASSRGGEGDQPQHF. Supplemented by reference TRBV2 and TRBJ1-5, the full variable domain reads EPEVTQTPSHQVTQMGQEVILRCVPISNHLYFYWYRQILGQKVEFLVSFYNNEISEKSEIFDDQFSVERPDGSNFTLKIRSTKLEDSAMYFCASSRGGEGDQPQHFGDGTRLSIL.

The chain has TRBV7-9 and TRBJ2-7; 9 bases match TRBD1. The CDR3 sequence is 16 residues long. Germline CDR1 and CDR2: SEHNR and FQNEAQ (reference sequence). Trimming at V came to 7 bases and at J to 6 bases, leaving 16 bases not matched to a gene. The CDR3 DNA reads TGTGCCAGCATCCAGGGGGCGGGACAGGGTATCTCCGAGCAGTACTTC. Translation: CASIQGAGQGISEQYF. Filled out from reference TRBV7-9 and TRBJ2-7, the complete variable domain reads DTGVSQNPRHKITKRGQNVTFRCDPISEHNRLYWYRQTLGQGPEFLTYFQNEAQLEKSRLLSDRFSAERPKGSFSTLEIQRTEQGDSAMYLCASIQGAGQGISEQYFGPGTRLTVT.